The clone carrying this T cell receptor (delta chain) is categorized as medium-sized (0.01 to 0.1%). With V trimmed by 3 bases and J by 3 bases, 15 bases remained unmatched. Germline values: CDR1 GEAIGNYY, CDR2 EKD. CDR3 length: 19 residues. These data belong to a study of gamma-delta T cells after stem cell transplantation. TCRdb re-processed the RT-PCR reads using CATT. The sample carries approximately 2,900 delta-chain clones, 30% recorded once. The TCR sequence derives from a human donor. It is not recorded whose cells these are; they may come from a transplant donor. The genes are TRDV2 and TRDJ1, with 13 bases that match TRDD3. The specimen sequenced was gamma-delta T cells. DNA for the CDR3: TGTGCCTGTGACGTTCTCACTGGGGGATACGGTAAAGCTTCCGATAAACTCATCTTT. Translating it yields CACDVLTGGYGKASDKLIF.